Listed below are T cell receptor beta chains from one sample, sequenced in a study of blood T cell repertoires in COVID-19. The method was immunoSEQ multiplex PCR; TCRdb's version includes in-frame clones alone and lacks a portion of them. The data show approximately 220,000 clones, approximately 83% seen once. The specimen sequenced was peripheral blood. These receptors all stem from a woman aged 40 to 50 with active or convalescent COVID-19. Each CDR3 is given with its conserved first and last residue. The D gene is left open where the match is weak. Clone size is given for some rows only: seen once, a few or many times, or a class if the clone is expanded.

d_call clone_size j_call v_call cdr3_aa cdr3_nt
TRBD1 . TRBJ2-2 TRBV5-4 CASSLGRTGRTGELFF TGTGCCAGCAGCTTGGGTCGGACAGGGCGAACCGGGGAGCTGTTTTTT
. . TRBJ1-1 TRBV7-8 CASSLTETNEAFF TGTGCCAGCAGCTTAACAGAAACGAATGAAGCTTTCTTT
. . TRBJ2-7 TRBV15 CATSRVQGYEQYF TGTGCCACCAGCAGAGTACAGGGCTACGAGCAGTACTTC
TRBD1 . TRBJ1-2 TRBV27 CASSSRGGGDGYTF TGTGCCAGCAGTTCGCGAGGAGGGGGCGATGGCTACACCTTC
TRBD2 . TRBJ2-1 TRBV4-2 CASGEAGVNEQFF TGTGCCAGCGGAGAGGCGGGAGTAAATGAGCAGTTCTTC
TRBD2 . TRBJ2-7 TRBV27 CASSGELAGVLEQYF TGTGCCAGCAGTGGGGAACTAGCGGGGGTGCTCGAGCAGTACTTC
TRBD2 . TRBJ2-1 TRBV7-2 CASSFRPAGFTYNEQFF TGTGCCAGCAGCTTCCGTCCAGCGGGATTTACCTACAATGAGCAGTTCTTC
TRBD2 few TRBJ2-3 TRBV6-2/TRBV6-3 CASSRTSGDGTDTQYF TGTGCCAGCAGTAGGACTAGCGGGGACGGCACAGATACGCAGTATTTT
. . TRBJ1-6 TRBV2 CASSEEQGYSPLHF TGTGCCAGCAGTGAGGAACAGGGCTATTCACCCCTCCACTTT
TRBD1 . TRBJ1-3 TRBV30 CAWDRGLGGNTIYF TGTGCCTGGGACAGGGGGCTTGGTGGAAACACCATATATTTT
TRBD1 . TRBJ1-2 TRBV10-2 CASRTGPSSWYGYTF TGCGCCAGTCGGACAGGCCCCAGTTCGTGGTATGGCTACACCTTC
. . TRBJ2-5 TRBV28 CASSFLASDQGQETQYF TGTGCCAGCAGTTTCCTCGCTAGCGACCAAGGCCAAGAGACCCAGTACTTC
. . TRBJ2-5 TRBV3-1/TRBV3-2 CASSRAGGRWETQYF TGTGCCAGCAGCCGAGCAGGGGGGAGGTGGGAGACCCAGTACTTC
TRBD1 . TRBJ2-5 TRBV7-9 CASSRDRDKETQYF TGTGCCAGCAGCCGGGACAGGGACAAAGAGACCCAGTACTTC
. . TRBJ1-1 TRBV2 CASSVSGADAITAFF TGTGCCAGCAGTGTTTCAGGGGCCGACGCGATAACGGCTTTCTTT
TRBD1 . TRBJ1-4 TRBV19 CASSLSLGQEKLFF TGTGCCAGTAGTCTAAGCCTGGGACAGGAGAAACTGTTTTTT
TRBD1 . TRBJ1-2 TRBV7-2 CASSRDRRSLNYGYTF TGTGCCAGCAGCCGGGACAGGAGGTCCCTTAACTATGGCTACACCTTC
. . TRBJ1-1 TRBV6-2/TRBV6-3 CASSWGGGATEAFF TGTGCCAGCAGCTGGGGAGGGGGGGCCACTGAAGCTTTCTTT
TRBD1 . TRBJ2-3 TRBV9 CASSVTQGATDTQYF TGTGCCAGCAGCGTAACACAGGGGGCCACAGATACGCAGTATTTT
. . TRBJ1-1 TRBV5-4 CASSLKGGGTEAFF TGTGCCAGCAGCTTGAAGGGGGGGGGCACTGAAGCTTTCTTT
TRBD1 . TRBJ2-7 TRBV19 CASSLTGDEQYF TGTGCCAGTAGCCTGACAGGGGACGAGCAGTACTTC
. . TRBJ2-7 TRBV29-1 CSVEDRFGLREQYF TGCAGCGTTGAAGATCGGTTCGGGTTAAGGGAGCAGTACTTC
TRBD1 . TRBJ1-5 TRBV7-9 CASSSGQGGNQPQHF TGTGCCAGCAGCTCTGGACAGGGTGGCAATCAGCCCCAGCATTTT
. . TRBJ2-3 TRBV6-6 CAWSPEGTDTQYF TGTGCCTGGTCCCCCGAGGGAACAGATACGCAGTATTTT
. . TRBJ1-4 TRBV5-4 CASSPGGVGANEKLFF TGTGCCAGCAGCCCCGGGGGGGTGGGAGCTAATGAAAAACTGTTTTTT
. . TRBJ1-2 TRBV5-5 CASSPDRLRSGYTF TGTGCCAGCAGCCCCGATCGACTCCGTAGTGGCTACACCTTC
TRBD2 . TRBJ2-7 TRBV18 CASTGTTYEQYF TGTGCCAGCACCGGGACTACCTACGAGCAGTACTTC
. . TRBJ1-3 TRBV6-5 CATGSSGNTIYF TGTGCCACCGGGAGCTCTGGAAACACCATATATTTT
TRBD1 . TRBJ1-4 TRBV7-2 CASSLKGHTGGATNEKLFF TGTGCCAGCAGCTTAAAGGGTCACACAGGGGGGGCAACTAATGAAAAACTGTTTTTT
. . TRBJ2-2 TRBV6-6 CASSYSPLRDTGELFF TGTGCCAGCAGTTACTCGCCCCTGAGGGACACCGGGGAGCTGTTTTTT
. . TRBJ2-1 TRBV11-3 CASSLSGSYNEQFF TGTGCCAGCAGCTTATCCGGGTCCTACAATGAGCAGTTCTTC
. . TRBJ1-1 TRBV3-1/TRBV3-2 CASSPIGGTEAFF TGTGCCAGCAGCCCTATAGGGGGCACTGAAGCTTTCTTT
TRBD2 . TRBJ2-7 TRBV19 CASSLSSGLAGAYEQCF TGTGCCAGTAGTTTAAGCTCGGGACTAGCGGGCGCCTACGAGCAGTGCTTC
. . TRBJ2-5 TRBV30 CAWSVPLPGETQYF TGTGCCTGGAGTGTACCCCTCCCCGGGGAGACCCAGTACTTC
. . TRBJ2-7 TRBV2 CASHYAVGVDEQYF TGTGCCAGCCACTACGCAGTGGGAGTCGACGAGCAGTACTTC
. . TRBJ1-1 TRBV4-3 CASSQGTGSGAEAFF TGCGCCAGCAGCCAAGGAACAGGGAGCGGGGCGGAAGCTTTCTTT
. . TRBJ2-1 TRBV4-3 CASSLVTDLKYNEQFF TGCGCCAGCAGCCTCGTGACAGATTTAAAATACAATGAGCAGTTCTTC
. . TRBJ2-5 TRBV29-1 CSVSWRGHQETQYF TGCAGCGTGTCGTGGAGGGGGCACCAAGAGACCCAGTACTTC
TRBD2 . TRBJ2-7 TRBV25-1 CASSELETSGTSGQYF TGTGCCAGCAGTGAATTGGAGACTAGCGGGACATCGGGGCAGTACTTC
. once TRBJ2-3 TRBV6-5 CASISTGSDTQYF TGTGCCAGCATCTCCACAGGGAGTGATACGCAGTATTTT
TRBD1 . TRBJ1-1 TRBV3-1/TRBV3-2 CASSLTGVVRTEAFF TGTGCCAGCAGCCTTACAGGGGTGGTGAGGACTGAAGCTTTCTTT